A selection of T cell receptor beta chains follows, all from one sample in a study of PD-L1 blockade in urothelial cancer. Some clones are missing from TCRdb's copy, which holds only in-frame ones; the method was immunoSEQ multiplex PCR. The sample consists of tens of thousands of clones, around 87% of them appearing once. The material sequenced was PBMCs, taken around atezolizumab (anti-PD-L1) treatment. The source of these receptors is a man aged 60 to 75 with urothelial cancer. Both conserved end residues are part of each CDR3. The D gene is left open where the match is weak. A clone size is listed for some rows: how often the clone was seen (once, few, many), or a class if it is expanded.

V	J	D	size	DNA	CDR3
TRBV10-3	TRBJ2-2	TRBD1	.	TGTGCCATCAGTGTCGACAGGGTAGTGAGCACCGGGGAGCTGTTTTTT	CAISVDRVVSTGELFF
TRBV7-8	TRBJ1-2	.	.	TGTGCCAGCAGCTCGGGGGGACTAAACTATGGCTACACCTTC	CASSSGGLNYGYTF
TRBV28	TRBJ1-2	.	.	TGTGCCAGCACGCGCGCGGGGGACGTGGGCTACACCTTC	CASTRAGDVGYTF
TRBV21-1	TRBJ2-7	.	.	TGTGCCAGCAGCAAAGGTCCGGGCTCCTACGAGCAGTACTTC	CASSKGPGSYEQYF
TRBV6-5	TRBJ2-1	.	.	TGTGCCAGCAGTCAAATGGACAGACGGTTTGAGCAGTTCTTC	CASSQMDRRFEQFF
TRBV19	TRBJ2-7	TRBD1	.	TGTGCCACTGGGGACAGGGCCAATACTAGAGACGAGCAGTACTTC	CATGDRANTRDEQYF
TRBV7-9	TRBJ2-2	.	.	TGTGCCAGCAGCTTAGGACAGGTTGAGACCGGGGAGCTGTTTTTT	CASSLGQVETGELFF
TRBV7-8	TRBJ2-7	TRBD1	.	TGTGCCAGCAGCCCACAGGGGGCTGGCTACGAGCAGTACTTC	CASSPQGAGYEQYF
TRBV2	TRBJ2-7	.	.	TGTGCCAGCAGTGAACGGTTCTCGAACGAGCAGTACTTC	CASSERFSNEQYF
TRBV6-1	TRBJ2-5	TRBD1	.	TGTGCCAGCAGTGCCATCCCCCGGACAGGTCAAGAGACCCAGTACTTC	CASSAIPRTGQETQYF
TRBV20-1	TRBJ1-2	.	.	TGCAGTTATCTCTCTAACTATGGCTACACCTTC	CSYLSNYGYTF
TRBV19	TRBJ1-6	.	.	TGTGCCAGTAACCCGACAGTGCGAGGTAATTCACCCCTCCACTTT	CASNPTVRGNSPLHF
TRBV7-7	TRBJ2-1	TRBD1	.	TGTGCCAGCAGCTTAGGACAGGGACGGGGAAATGAGCAGTTCTTC	CASSLGQGRGNEQFF
TRBV9	TRBJ2-1	TRBD2	.	TGTGCCAGCAGCGTAGCTCCCGGGAGGGGTAGGTCCTACAATGAGCAGTTCTTC	CASSVAPGRGRSYNEQFF
TRBV2	TRBJ1-1	TRBD1	.	TGTGCCAGCAGTCCGGGACAGGGCTACACTGAAGCTTTCTTT	CASSPGQGYTEAFF
TRBV29-1	TRBJ2-1	TRBD2	once	TGCAGCGTACTTGGCGGGAGGGCCTTGGATGAGCAGTTCTTC	CSVLGGRALDEQFF
TRBV7-2	TRBJ2-7	.	.	TGTGCCAGCAGTGTTTTGGTCCTCCCTAACGAGCAGTACTTC	CASSVLVLPNEQYF
TRBV6-5	TRBJ2-1	TRBD2	.	TGTGCCAGCAGTTTTTCTAGCGGGGAGCAGTTCTTC	CASSFSSGEQFF
TRBV6-6	TRBJ1-4	.	.	TGTGCCAGCAGTTACCTGGACAGCTTTAATGAAAAACTGTTTTTT	CASSYLDSFNEKLFF
TRBV9	TRBJ1-6	.	.	TGTGCCAGCAGCGTAGGAGGGAATTCACCCCTCCACTTT	CASSVGGNSPLHF
TRBV2	TRBJ2-5	.	few	TGTGCCAGCAGTACCAGACTAGGAGAGACCCAGTACTTC	CASSTRLGETQYF
TRBV2	TRBJ2-1	TRBD2	.	TGTGCCAGCAGAAAGGGACTAGCGGGAGAATACAATGAGCAGTTCTTC	CASRKGLAGEYNEQFF
TRBV7-2	TRBJ2-5	TRBD1	.	TGTGCCAGCAGCTCTACGGGACAGGATCAAGAGACCCAGTACTTC	CASSSTGQDQETQYF
TRBV18	TRBJ2-7	.	.	TGTGCCAGCTCACCACTTCCGAATGCGGGCTCCTACGAGCAGTACTTC	CASSPLPNAGSYEQYF
TRBV30	TRBJ1-2	.	.	TGTGCCTGGAGCCTGAACTTGGACGACGGGGGATTTGGCTACACCTTC	CAWSLNLDDGGFGYTF
TRBV7-3	TRBJ2-5	TRBD2	.	TGTGCCAGCAGCTTAATAGCGGGACAAGAGACCCAGTACTTC	CASSLIAGQETQYF
TRBV6-6	TRBJ2-7	TRBD1	.	TGTGCCAGCAGTAGCCAGGACAGGGGACGTAACGAGCAGTACTTC	CASSSQDRGRNEQYF
TRBV7-6	TRBJ2-5	TRBD2	once	TGTGCCAGCAGCCAGGGAGGAGCGGGGGAGACCCAGTACTTC	CASSQGGAGETQYF
TRBV7-8	TRBJ2-3	.	.	TGTGCCAGCAGCTTAGTAGGGACAAGCTACACAGATACGCAGTATTTT	CASSLVGTSYTDTQYF
TRBV4-3	TRBJ1-1	.	.	TGCGCCAGCAGCCAAGGTCTTCTGAACACTGAAGCTTTCTTT	CASSQGLLNTEAFF
TRBV6-5	TRBJ2-7	TRBD2	.	TGTGCCAGCAGTTACGTAGCGGGGAGCTCCTACGAGCAGTACTTC	CASSYVAGSSYEQYF
TRBV5-1	TRBJ2-3	TRBD1	few	TGCGCCAGCAGCATCGGACAGGGTACAGATACGCAGTATTTT	CASSIGQGTDTQYF
TRBV18	TRBJ1-2	TRBD1	.	TGTGCCAGCTCACTACCGGGACAGGGGGTTCGGTATGGCTATACCTTC	CASSLPGQGVRYGYTF
TRBV9	TRBJ1-2	TRBD1	.	TGTGCCAGCAGCGTAACGCAGGGGGCTAACTATGGCTACACCTTC	CASSVTQGANYGYTF
TRBV19	TRBJ2-3	TRBD2	.	TGTGCCAGTAGTATAGGCGGGAGCCACACAGATACGCAGTATTTT	CASSIGGSHTDTQYF
TRBV10-3	TRBJ2-3	.	.	TGTGCCATCAGTGAGGGACTTGCCACAGATACGCAGTATTTT	CAISEGLATDTQYF
TRBV4-3	TRBJ2-4	TRBD1	.	TGCGCCAGCAGCCAAGATCTCATGGGACAGGGGCGAGGAAACATTCAGTACTTC	CASSQDLMGQGRGNIQYF
TRBV2	TRBJ2-7	TRBD2	.	TGTGCCAGCAGTGAGAACGGGAGGGCCTACGAGCAGTACTTC	CASSENGRAYEQYF
TRBV11-3	TRBJ2-1	TRBD2	.	TGTGCCAGCCGTCCCCCCGGTAGCGGGAGTTGGTACAATGAGCAGTTCTTC	CASRPPGSGSWYNEQFF
TRBV6-5	TRBJ1-1	.	.	TGTGCCAGCAGTGACAGCTCAACTGAAGCTTTCTTT	CASSDSSTEAFF
TRBV9	TRBJ2-2	.	.	TGTGCCAGCAGCGTAGTGGGGCAGGGTGGAGCCGGGGAGCTGTTTTTT	CASSVVGQGGAGELFF
TRBV5-1	TRBJ2-7	TRBD2	.	TGCGCCAGCAGGCCAGCGGGAGGGACAACCGAGCAGTACTTC	CASRPAGGTTEQYF
TRBV18	TRBJ2-2	TRBD2	.	TGTGCCAGCTCCTCCGGGACTAGCGGCCCCACCGGGGAGCTGTTTTTT	CASSSGTSGPTGELFF
TRBV2	TRBJ1-2	TRBD1	.	TGTGCCAGCATTGGGACAGGGGATGGCTACACCTTC	CASIGTGDGYTF
TRBV18	TRBJ2-3	.	.	TGTGCCAGCTCACCACCGGGGGGGCCCACAGATACGCAGTATTTT	CASSPPGGPTDTQYF